Presented here are 25 T cell receptor beta chains from one specimen sequenced in a study of cytomegalovirus exposure and HLA in healthy donors. The assay was immunoSEQ multiplex PCR, and TCRdb's table has in-frame clones only and misses some. Seen here are tens of thousands of clones, around 89% observed once, and the top ten hold roughly 1.2%. Sequencing was carried out using PBMCs. These receptors were taken from a woman aged 18-29 years in good health and CMV-seronegative.

This clone was observed a single time. V and J are TRBV7-9 and TRBJ1-1; possible D gene TRBD1, 6 bases. CDR1 and CDR2 from the germline V gene are SEHNR and FQNEAQ (reference sequence). V lost 5 bases, J lost 2 bases, and 12 bases lay in between. The CDR3 runs to 14 residues. This chain's CDR3 is CASSARRGNTEAFF. The DNA of the CDR3 is TGTGCCAGCAGCGCCCGCAGGGGCAACACTGAAGCTTTCTTT.

The chain links TRBV6-1 to TRBJ1-6; possibly TRBD1 for D (5 bases). This CDR3 contains 16 residues. Germline V gene sequence: CDR1 MNHNS, CDR2 SASEGT. The germline V and J ends were trimmed by 1 base and 6 bases, with 13 bases remaining between them. The CDR3 spells CASSEEFGGTNSPLHF. Here the CDR3 DNA reads TGTGCCAGCAGTGAAGAGTTTGGAGGGACTAATTCACCCCTCCACTTT.

The rearrangement links TRBV5-1 to TRBJ1-6, with a weak D call TRBD1 (6 bases). The CDR3 extends over 15 amino acids. Trimming removed 0 bases at V and 7 bases at J, with 11 bases between. The germline gives CDR1 SGHRS, CDR2 YFSETQ. This CDR3 reads CASSLEVRGNSPLHF. DNA for the CDR3: TGCGCCAGCAGCTTGGAGGTCAGGGGAAATTCACCCCTCCACTTT. Full variable domain (missing parts from reference TRBV5-1 and TRBJ1-6): KAGVTQTPRYLIKTRGQQVTLSCSPISGHRSVSWYQQTPGQGLQFLFEYFSETQRNKGNFPGRFSGRQFSNSRSEMNVSTLELGDSALYLCASSLEVRGNSPLHFGNGTRLTVT.

The V call is TRBV27, the J call TRBJ1-2; a weak D match, TRBD1 (5 bases). This CDR3 comprises 13 residues. Looked up from germline, CDR1 is MNHEY and CDR2 is SMNVEV (reference sequence). Trimming left V 6 bases short and J 5 bases short, with 13 bases between. The CDR3 spells CASSRADQYGYTF. The CDR3 nucleotides read TGTGCCAGCAGCAGGGCGGATCAGTATGGCTACACCTTC.

On this clone: Other DNA sequences within the sample encode an identical CDR3. The V call is TRBV6-5, the J call TRBJ2-7, with 9 bases matching TRBD1. The junction had 4 bases not matched to a gene; V was cut back by 0 bases and J by 4 bases. This CDR3 has 15 residues. Germline V lookup: CDR1 MNHEY, CDR2 SVGAGI. The CDR3 loop reads CASSYSTGGGYEQYF. The CDR3 region has the DNA TGTGCCAGCAGTTACTCTACAGGGGGCGGGTACGAGCAGTACTTC.

The J gene is TRBJ2-1, the V gene TRBV19; D not certain. The CDR3 loop spans 13 amino acids. Germline-derived CDR1 and CDR2 are LNHDA and SQIVND (reference sequence). The germline V and J ends were trimmed by 2 bases and 8 bases, with 10 bases remaining between them. The CDR3 coding sequence is TGTGCCAGTAGTATATTAGCCGCTTATGAGCAGTTCTTC. This codes for CASSILAAYEQFF. Drawing the rest from reference TRBV19 and TRBJ2-1, the complete variable domain is DGGITQSPKYLFRKEGQNVTLSCEQNLNHDAMYWYRQDPGQGLRLIYYSQIVNDFQKGDIAEGYSVSREKKESFPLTVTSAQKNPTAFYLCASSILAAYEQFFGPGTRLTVL.

The J gene is TRBJ1-3, the V gene TRBV30; 7 bases line up with TRBD1. The V and J ends lost 1 base and 0 bases, in that order; junction bases with no gene match: 3. Germline V CDR1 and CDR2: GTSNPN, SVGIG (reference sequence). The CDR3 is 15 amino acids. CDR3 amino acids: CAWSARGISGNTIYF. CDR3 nucleotide sequence: TGTGCCTGGAGTGCCAGGGGGATCTCTGGAAACACCATATATTTT.

Points on this clone: The junction departs from germline at one end; a sequencing error may be responsible. The chain combines TRBV18 with TRBJ1-4, with 8 bases identical to TRBD1. CDR3 length: 15 residues. Germline CDR1 is KGHSH and CDR2 is LQKENI. In DNA form, the CDR3 reads TGTGCCAGCTCCCCACAGGGGGACGGTCGGGAAAAACTGTTTTTT. The encoded protein is CASSPQGDGREKLFF.

The chain links TRBV29-1 to TRBJ2-2; D possibly corresponds to TRBD2 (6 bases). V lost 3 bases to trimming and J lost 3 bases, with 14 bases between them. This CDR3 has 15 residues. Germline CDR1 is SQVTM and CDR2 is ANQGSEA. In DNA, the CDR3 is TGCAGCGTTGAGGGTGGGGCGGGACACACCGGGGAGCTGTTTTTT. Translation gives CSVEGGAGHTGELFF.

V is TRBV18 and J is TRBJ1-2; TRBD1 matches at 9 bases. The CDR3 has 17 amino acids. Germline assignment: CDR1 KGHSH and CDR2 LQKENI. Trimming cost V 3 bases and J 4 bases; bases outside gene matches: 12. The CDR3 protein is CASSPPEGTGRPYGYTF. Here the CDR3 DNA reads TGTGCCAGCTCACCCCCGGAGGGGACAGGGCGCCCCTATGGCTACACCTTC.

The genes are TRBV5-4 and TRBJ1-1, with 7 positions matching TRBD1. Germline V lookup: CDR1 SGHNT, CDR2 YYREEE (reference sequence). There are 12 residues in the CDR3. V was pared by 7 bases and J by 0 bases, with 0 bases of the junction left unmatched. CDR3: CASGTVNTEAFF. The CDR3 nucleotides are TGTGCCAGCGGGACAGTGAACACTGAAGCTTTCTTT.

The V gene is TRBV11-3, the J gene TRBJ2-1; D gene uncertain. Germline assignment: CDR1 SGHNT and CDR2 YENEEA. The CDR3 consists of 12 residues. With 2 bases removed from V and 6 bases from J, the gap between germline ends came to 5 bases. Here the CDR3 reads CASSLIRNEQFF. The DNA of the CDR3 is TGTGCCAGCAGCTTAATCCGCAATGAGCAGTTCTTC.

J is TRBJ2-7 and V is TRBV29-1; tentative D call: TRBD2 (6 bases). V was shortened by 7 bases and J by 2 bases, with 15 bases between the two germline ends. The germline gives CDR1 SQVTM, CDR2 ANQGSEA. This CDR3 comprises 13 residues. CDR3 in DNA: TGCAGCGGATTTGGCGCGGGGACCTACGAGCAGTACTTC. Protein sequence: CSGFGAGTYEQYF.

The V call is TRBV5-1, the J call TRBJ1-4; D unresolved. This CDR3 region has 17 residues. The germline V gene encodes CDR1 SGHRS and CDR2 YFSETQ. The V gene lost 0 bases and the J gene lost 3 bases, with 15 bases spanning the gap. The CDR3 DNA is TGCGCCAGCAGCTTGGTCCGGGGAGCCGTTGCTAATGAAAAACTGTTTTTT. Translating gives CASSLVRGAVANEKLFF.

The gene calls are TRBV7-2 and TRBJ2-2; TRBD1 aligns across 7 bases. The V gene's germline CDR1 is SGHTA and CDR2 FQGNSA. This CDR3 region has 14 residues. With V trimmed by 5 bases and J by 5 bases, 5 bases remained unmatched. In nucleotides, the CDR3 is TGTGCCAGCAGCACAATACAGGGGACCGGGGAGCTGTTTTTT. Residues: CASSTIQGTGELFF. The variable domain in full, with the rest retrieved from reference TRBV7-2 and TRBJ2-2, is GAGVSQSPSNKVTEKGKDVELRCDPISGHTALYWYRQSLGQGLEFLIYFQGNSAPDKSGLPSDRFSAERTGGSVSTLTIQRTQQEDSAVYLCASSTIQGTGELFFGEGSRLTVL.

V and J are TRBV10-2 and TRBJ1-2; 7 bases are a match to TRBD1. This CDR3 comprises 13 residues. The junction had 9 bases not matched to a gene; V was cut back by 6 bases and J by 8 bases. In germline, CDR1 is WSHSY, CDR2 SAAADI. CDR3 sequence reads: CASSEQGTGGYTF. Written as DNA, the CDR3 is TGCGCCAGCAGCGAACAGGGGACCGGCGGCTACACCTTC.

This chain connects TRBV19 to TRBJ2-3; D is undetermined. V was cut by 4 bases and J by 5 bases, with 4 bases left in between. This CDR3 spans 11 amino acids. Germline V CDR1 and CDR2: LNHDA, SQIVND (reference sequence). CDR3 nucleotides: TGTGCCAGTAGTAGACTAGATACGCAGTATTTT. The encoded protein is CASSRLDTQYF.

The CDR3 region has the DNA TGTGCCAGCAGCTTAGCGCGGGGAAGGTATAGCAATCAGCCCCAGCATTTT. Translating it yields CASSLARGRYSNQPQHF. V usage is TRBV7-2 and J usage is TRBJ1-5; D gene unclear. Per the germline V gene, CDR1 is SGHTA and CDR2 is FQGNSA. Trimming left V 0 bases short and J 0 bases short, with 12 bases between. This CDR3 is built from 17 residues.

The V and J genes are TRBV27 and TRBJ2-2, with 9 nucleotides matching TRBD1. CDR1 is MNHEY and CDR2 is SMNVEV in the germline V gene (reference sequence). Trimming cost V 2 bases and J 10 bases; bases outside gene matches: 17. The CDR3 is 18 amino acids. In DNA, the CDR3 is TGTGCCAGCAGTTTAAGACTCCGGGACAGGGCGGGTGTGGTGGAGCTGTTTTTT. Translating it yields CASSLRLRDRAGVVELFF.

The chain has TRBV27 and TRBJ2-7; TRBD2 matches 8 bases. Germline V gene sequence: CDR1 MNHEY, CDR2 SMNVEV (reference sequence). The trim removed 6 bases at V and 0 bases at J, leaving 7 bases unmatched. The CDR3 is 15 residues long. The CDR3 loop reads CASSLSGGFSYEQYF. For the CDR3, the DNA is TGTGCCAGCAGCCTAAGCGGGGGTTTCTCCTACGAGCAGTACTTC.

The chain combines TRBV7-2 with TRBJ1-4; D not resolved. The CDR3 consists of 15 residues. V was clipped by 1 base and J by 8 bases, with 14 bases between them. Germline V CDR1 and CDR2: SGHTA, FQGNSA. DNA for the CDR3: TGTGCCAGCAGCTTAGTTTCCAGGATCGGCGAAAAACTGTTTTTT. This codes for CASSLVSRIGEKLFF.

This chain connects TRBV19 to TRBJ1-1; 7 nucleotides match TRBD1. V lost 5 bases and J lost 7; bases outside the gene matches: 10. Germline V lookup: CDR1 LNHDA, CDR2 SQIVND (reference sequence). The CDR3 covers 14 residues. The CDR3 bases are TGTGCCAGTAGTGCCGCCGGGACAGAAAGTGAAGCTTTCTTT. Its protein product is CASSAAGTESEAFF.

The V call is TRBV4-2, the J call TRBJ2-3; 9 bases map to TRBD2. Germline CDR1 reads LGHNA; CDR2 reads YNFKEQ. The junction had 7 bases not matched to a gene; V was cut back by 4 bases and J by 5 bases. The CDR3 has 15 residues. CDR3 sequence reads: CASSPRSSGGDTQYF. The CDR3 region has the DNA TGTGCCAGCAGCCCCCGGAGTAGCGGGGGAGATACGCAGTATTTT.

The V and J genes are TRBV6-5 and TRBJ1-5, with D possibly being TRBD1 (6 bases). With 5 bases removed from V and 2 bases from J, the gap between germline ends came to 13 bases. The germline V gene has CDR1 MNHEY and CDR2 SVGAGI. The CDR3 contains 15 residues. CDR3 nucleotides: TGTGCCAGCAGTACGATACCAGGGGGCAATCAGCCCCAGCATTTT. Encoded protein: CASSTIPGGNQPQHF.

The chain joins TRBV7-2 to TRBJ2-7, with TRBD2 as a possible D gene (5 bases). The germline V gene has CDR1 SGHTA and CDR2 FQGNSA. The CDR3 has 15 residues. The V gene lost 1 base and the J gene lost 2 bases, with 12 bases spanning the gap. Written as DNA, the CDR3 is TGTGCCAGCAGCTTAGACAGTGGAGGCCCCTACGAGCAGTACTTC. This translates into CASSLDSGGPYEQYF.